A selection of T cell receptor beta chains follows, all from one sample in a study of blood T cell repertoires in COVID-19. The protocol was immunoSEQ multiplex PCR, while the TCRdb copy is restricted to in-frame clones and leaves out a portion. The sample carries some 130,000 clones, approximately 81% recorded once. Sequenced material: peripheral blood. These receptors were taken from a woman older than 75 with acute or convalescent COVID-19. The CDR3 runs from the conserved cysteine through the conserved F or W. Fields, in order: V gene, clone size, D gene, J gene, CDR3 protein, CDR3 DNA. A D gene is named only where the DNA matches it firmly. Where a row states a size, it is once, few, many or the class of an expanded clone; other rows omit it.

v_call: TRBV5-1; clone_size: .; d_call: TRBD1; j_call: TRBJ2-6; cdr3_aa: CASSSQTGGSGANVLTF; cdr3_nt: TGCGCCAGCAGCTCTCAGACAGGGGGCTCTGGGGCCAACGTCCTGACTTTC
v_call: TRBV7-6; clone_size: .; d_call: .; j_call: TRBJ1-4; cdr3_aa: CASSLAGGTNEKLFF; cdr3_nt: TGTGCCAGCAGCTTAGCGGGGGGGACTAATGAAAAACTGTTTTTT
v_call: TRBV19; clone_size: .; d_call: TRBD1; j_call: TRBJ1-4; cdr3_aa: CASSQGAEKLFF; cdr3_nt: TGTGCCAGTAGTCAGGGGGCTGAAAAACTGTTTTTT
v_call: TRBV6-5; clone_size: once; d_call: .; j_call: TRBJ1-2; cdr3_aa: CASSYDRTNYGYTF; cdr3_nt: TGTGCCAGCAGTTACGACAGAACTAACTATGGCTACACCTTC
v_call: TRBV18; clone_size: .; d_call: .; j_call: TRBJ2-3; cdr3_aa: CASSSPFLTDTQYF; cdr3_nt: TGTGCCAGCTCATCCCCCTTTTTAACAGATACGCAGTATTTT
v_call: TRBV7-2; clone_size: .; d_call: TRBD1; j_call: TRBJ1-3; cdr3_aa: CASSQQGAGTGNTIYF; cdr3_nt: TGTGCCAGCAGCCAGCAGGGGGCCGGGACTGGAAACACCATATATTTT
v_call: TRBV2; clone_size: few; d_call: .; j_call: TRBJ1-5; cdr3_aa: CASSVRGSIRNQPQHF; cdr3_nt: TGTGCCAGCAGTGTCCGGGGGTCGATTCGCAATCAGCCCCAGCATTTT
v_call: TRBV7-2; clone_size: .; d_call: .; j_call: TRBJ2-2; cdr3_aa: CASSLAGGSATGELFF; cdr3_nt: TGTGCCAGCAGCTTAGCAGGGGGTAGTGCGACCGGGGAGCTGTTTTTT
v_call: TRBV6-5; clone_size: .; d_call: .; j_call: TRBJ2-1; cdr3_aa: CASSPGSSYNEQFF; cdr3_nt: TGTGCCAGCAGTCCGGGGAGCTCCTACAATGAGCAGTTCTTC
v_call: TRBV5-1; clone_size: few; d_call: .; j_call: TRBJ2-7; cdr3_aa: CASRVGQQSYEQYF; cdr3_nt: TGCGCCAGCAGGGTCGGACAGCAATCCTACGAGCAGTACTTC
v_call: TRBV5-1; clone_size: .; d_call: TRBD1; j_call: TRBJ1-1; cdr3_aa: CASSHGTGNTEAFF; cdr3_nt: TGCGCCAGCAGCCACGGGACAGGGAACACTGAAGCTTTCTTT
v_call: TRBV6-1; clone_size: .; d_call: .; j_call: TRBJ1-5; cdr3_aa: CASSESRADNQPQHF; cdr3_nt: TGTGCCAGCAGTGAAAGCCGCGCGGACAATCAGCCCCAGCATTTT
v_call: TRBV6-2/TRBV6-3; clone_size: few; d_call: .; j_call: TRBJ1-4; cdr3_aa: CASSGQPSSIFNEKLFF; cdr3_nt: TGTGCCAGCAGTGGACAGCCTTCCTCGATCTTTAATGAAAAACTGTTTTTT
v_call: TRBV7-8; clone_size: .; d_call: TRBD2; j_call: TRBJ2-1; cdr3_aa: CASSLGLAGGHEQFF; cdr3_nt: TGTGCCAGCAGCTTAGGTCTAGCGGGAGGCCATGAGCAGTTCTTC
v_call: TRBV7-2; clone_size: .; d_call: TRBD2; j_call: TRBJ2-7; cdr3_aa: CASSPGLAAAYEQYF; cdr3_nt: TGTGCCAGCAGCCCCGGACTAGCCGCTGCCTACGAGCAGTACTTC
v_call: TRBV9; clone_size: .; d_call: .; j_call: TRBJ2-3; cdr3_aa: CASSVGGSLTDTQYF; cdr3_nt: TGTGCCAGCAGCGTAGGGGGCAGCCTTACAGATACGCAGTATTTT
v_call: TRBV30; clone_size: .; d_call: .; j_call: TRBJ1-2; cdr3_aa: CAWSVDSGGYGYTF; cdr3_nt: TGTGCCTGGAGTGTAGACAGCGGGGGCTATGGCTACACCTTC
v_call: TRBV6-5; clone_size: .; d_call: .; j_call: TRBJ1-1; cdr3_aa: CASSLQDTEAFF; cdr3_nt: TGTGCCAGCAGTCTACAGGACACTGAAGCTTTCTTT
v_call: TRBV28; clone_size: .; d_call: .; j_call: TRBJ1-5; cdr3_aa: CASSSGSRNQPQHF; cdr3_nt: TGTGCCAGCAGTTCAGGATCTCGGAATCAGCCCCAGCATTTT
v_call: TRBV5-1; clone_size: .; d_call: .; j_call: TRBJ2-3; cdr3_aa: CASSLGGADTQYF; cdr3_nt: TGCGCCAGCAGCTTGGGGGGGGCAGATACGCAGTATTTT
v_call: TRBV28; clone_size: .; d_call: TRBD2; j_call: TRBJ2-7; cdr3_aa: CASSTPGLATYEQYF; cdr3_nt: TGTGCCAGCAGTACACCGGGACTAGCAACATACGAGCAGTACTTC
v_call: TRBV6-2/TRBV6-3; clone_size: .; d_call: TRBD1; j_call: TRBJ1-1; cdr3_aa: CASSVQGPNTEAFF; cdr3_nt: TGTGCCAGCAGTGTACAGGGGCCGAACACTGAAGCTTTCTTT
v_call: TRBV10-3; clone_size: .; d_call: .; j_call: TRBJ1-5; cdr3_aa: CATTPGNQPQHF; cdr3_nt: TGTGCCACCACTCCGGGGAATCAGCCCCAGCATTTT
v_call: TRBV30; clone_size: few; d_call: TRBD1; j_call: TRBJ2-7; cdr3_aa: CAWSTNIPGQSYF; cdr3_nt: TGTGCCTGGAGTACAAACATCCCGGGACAGTCGTACTTC
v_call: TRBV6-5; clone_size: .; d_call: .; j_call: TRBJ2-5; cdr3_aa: CASATRVRETQYF; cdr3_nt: TGTGCCAGCGCCACTAGAGTTCGAGAGACCCAGTACTTC
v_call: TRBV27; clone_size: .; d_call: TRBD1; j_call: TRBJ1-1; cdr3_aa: CASSMDRAHEAFF; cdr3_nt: TGTGCCAGCAGTATGGACAGGGCCCATGAAGCTTTCTTT
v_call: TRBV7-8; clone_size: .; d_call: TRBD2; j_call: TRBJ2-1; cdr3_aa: CASSLISGIYNEQFF; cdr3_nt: TGTGCCAGCAGCTTGATTAGCGGGATCTACAATGAGCAGTTCTTC
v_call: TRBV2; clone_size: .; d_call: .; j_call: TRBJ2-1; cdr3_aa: CATTPGWGYNEQFF; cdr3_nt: TGTGCCACCACTCCAGGGTGGGGATACAATGAGCAGTTCTTC
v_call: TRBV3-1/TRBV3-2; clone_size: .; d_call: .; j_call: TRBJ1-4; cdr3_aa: CASSLTGLNEKLFF; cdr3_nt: TGTGCCAGCAGCCTGACAGGCCTTAATGAAAAACTGTTTTTT
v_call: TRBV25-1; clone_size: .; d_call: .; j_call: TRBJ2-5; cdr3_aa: CASSEYAGGRETQYF; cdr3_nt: TGTGCCAGCAGTGAATACGCAGGGGGGAGAGAGACCCAGTACTTC
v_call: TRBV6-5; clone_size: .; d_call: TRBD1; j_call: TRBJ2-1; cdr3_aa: CASKGQGGYNEQFF; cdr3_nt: TGTGCCAGCAAGGGACAGGGTGGGTACAATGAGCAGTTCTTC
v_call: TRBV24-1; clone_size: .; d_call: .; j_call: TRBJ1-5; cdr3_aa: CATTLFHDRDIGYSNQPQHF; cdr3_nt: TGTGCCACCACCCTATTTCACGATCGGGATATAGGGTATAGCAATCAGCCCCAGCATTTT
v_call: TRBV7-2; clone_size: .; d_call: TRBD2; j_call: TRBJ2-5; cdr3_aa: CASSLASASGTETQYF; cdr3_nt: TGTGCCAGCAGCTTAGCATCGGCTAGCGGGACGGAGACCCAGTACTTC
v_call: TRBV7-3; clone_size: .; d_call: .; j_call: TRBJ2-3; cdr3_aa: CASGGSSPTDTQYF; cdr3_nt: TGTGCCAGCGGGGGCTCTAGTCCCACAGATACGCAGTATTTT
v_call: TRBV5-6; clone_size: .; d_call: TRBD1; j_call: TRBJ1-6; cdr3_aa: CASRLQGQGYSPLHF; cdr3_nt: TGTGCCAGCAGACTTCAGGGACAGGGTTATTCACCCCTCCACTTT
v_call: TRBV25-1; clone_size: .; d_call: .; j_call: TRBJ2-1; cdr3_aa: CASTLTNGGKQFF; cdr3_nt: TGTGCCAGCACGTTGACTAACGGGGGTAAGCAGTTCTTC
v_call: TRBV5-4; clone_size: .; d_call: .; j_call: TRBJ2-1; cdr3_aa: CASSSVFVNEQFF; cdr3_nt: TGTGCCAGCAGCTCGGTCTTCGTCAATGAGCAGTTCTTC
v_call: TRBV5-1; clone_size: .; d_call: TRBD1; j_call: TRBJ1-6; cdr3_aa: CASSLQGANSPLHF; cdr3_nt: TGCGCCAGCAGCTTGCAGGGGGCGAATTCACCCCTCCACTTT
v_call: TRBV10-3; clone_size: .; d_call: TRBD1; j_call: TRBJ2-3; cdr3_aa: CAISTGQGAGDTQYF; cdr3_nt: TGTGCCATCAGTACCGGACAGGGGGCGGGAGATACGCAGTATTTT
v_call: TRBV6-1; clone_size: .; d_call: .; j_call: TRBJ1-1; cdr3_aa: CASSEYRVPTEAFF; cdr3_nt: TGTGCCAGCAGTGAGTACAGGGTCCCCACTGAAGCTTTCTTT
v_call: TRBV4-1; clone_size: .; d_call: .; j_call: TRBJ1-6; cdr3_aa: CASSQAAGDYSPLHF; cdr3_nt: TGCGCCAGCAGCCAAGCGGCAGGGGATTATTCACCCCTCCACTTT
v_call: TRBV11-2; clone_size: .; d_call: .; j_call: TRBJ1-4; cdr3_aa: CASSTDTNEKLFF; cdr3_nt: TGTGCCAGCAGCACAGACACTAATGAAAAACTGTTTTTT
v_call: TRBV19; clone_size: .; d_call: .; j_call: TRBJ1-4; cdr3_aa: CASSINRENEKLFF; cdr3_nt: TGTGCCAGTAGTATAAATAGGGAGAATGAAAAACTGTTTTTT
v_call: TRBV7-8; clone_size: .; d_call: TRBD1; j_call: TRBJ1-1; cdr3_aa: CASSRTGGVPNTEAFF; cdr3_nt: TGTGCCAGCAGCCGGACAGGGGGCGTCCCCAACACTGAAGCTTTCTTT
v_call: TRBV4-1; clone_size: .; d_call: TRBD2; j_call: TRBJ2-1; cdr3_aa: CASSQDHVAGAYNEQFF; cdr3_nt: TGCGCCAGCAGCCAAGACCACGTAGCGGGAGCCTACAATGAGCAGTTCTTC
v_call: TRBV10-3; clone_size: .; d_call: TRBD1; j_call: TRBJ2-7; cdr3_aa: CAISEPGQGLGEQYF; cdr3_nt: TGTGCCATCAGTGAGCCCGGACAGGGGCTGGGGGAGCAGTACTTC
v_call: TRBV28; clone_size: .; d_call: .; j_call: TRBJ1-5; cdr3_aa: CASSLNRNQPQHF; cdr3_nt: TGTGCCAGCAGTTTAAACCGGAATCAGCCCCAGCATTTT
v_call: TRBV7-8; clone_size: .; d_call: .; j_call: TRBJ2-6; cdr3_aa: CASSRSLGANVLTF; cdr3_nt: TGTGCCAGCAGCCGCTCCTTGGGGGCCAACGTCCTGACTTTC
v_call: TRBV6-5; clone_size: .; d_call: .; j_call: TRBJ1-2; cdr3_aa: CASRREGYGYTF; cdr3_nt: TGTGCCAGCAGGAGGGAGGGGTATGGCTACACCTTC
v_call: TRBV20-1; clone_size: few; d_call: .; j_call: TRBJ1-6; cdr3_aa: CSAGIRALHF; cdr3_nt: TGCAGTGCCGGGATTCGAGCCCTCCACTTT
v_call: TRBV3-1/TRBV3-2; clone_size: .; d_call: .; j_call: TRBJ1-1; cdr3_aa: CASSQGGGGAFF; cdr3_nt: TGTGCCAGCAGCCAAGGGGGAGGTGGGGCTTTCTTT
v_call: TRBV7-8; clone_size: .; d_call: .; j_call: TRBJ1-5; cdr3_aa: CASSPRGYSNQPQHF; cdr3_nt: TGTGCCAGCAGCCCCCGAGGGTATAGCAATCAGCCCCAGCATTTT
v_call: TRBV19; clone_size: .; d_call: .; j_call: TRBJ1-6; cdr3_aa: CASSTPHRQIHNSPLHF; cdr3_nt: TGTGCCAGTAGTACCCCTCACCGACAAATCCATAATTCACCCCTCCACTTT
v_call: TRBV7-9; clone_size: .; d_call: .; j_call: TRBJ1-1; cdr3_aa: CASIPMGAGSTEAFF; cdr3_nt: TGTGCCAGTATCCCGATGGGGGCAGGGAGCACTGAAGCTTTCTTT
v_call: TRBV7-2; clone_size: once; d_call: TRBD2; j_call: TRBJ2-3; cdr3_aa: CASSLVAGGGTDTQYF; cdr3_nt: TGTGCCAGCAGCTTAGTGGCCGGGGGGGGCACAGATACGCAGTATTTT